The T cell receptor beta chain described here comes from a study of CD8+CD57+ T cells in acquired aplastic anemia. Germline V lookup: CDR1 SNHLY, CDR2 FYNNEI. The CDR3 is 15 residues long. V was pared by 4 bases and J by 7 bases, with 17 bases between. TCR beta VDJ and CDR3 profiling used genomic DNA as template. TCRdb reprocessed the reads via MiXCR and lists one record per CDR3 protein. The data hold 200,000 or so distinct CDR3 sequences, with roughly two thirds observed a single time. Patients chosen for sequencing had shown CD8+CD57+ cell expansion by flow cytometry. Sequencing was carried out using sorted CD4+, CD8+, or CD8+CD57+ T cells (not recorded which) from PBMCs. V gene TRBV2 combines with J gene TRBJ1-5; D not certain. This clonotype originated in a human donor with aplastic anemia. The CDR3 spells CASSAELLVGQPQHF. DNA for the CDR3: TGTGCCAGCAGTGCAGAGCTACTTGTCGGGCAGCCCCAGCATTTT.